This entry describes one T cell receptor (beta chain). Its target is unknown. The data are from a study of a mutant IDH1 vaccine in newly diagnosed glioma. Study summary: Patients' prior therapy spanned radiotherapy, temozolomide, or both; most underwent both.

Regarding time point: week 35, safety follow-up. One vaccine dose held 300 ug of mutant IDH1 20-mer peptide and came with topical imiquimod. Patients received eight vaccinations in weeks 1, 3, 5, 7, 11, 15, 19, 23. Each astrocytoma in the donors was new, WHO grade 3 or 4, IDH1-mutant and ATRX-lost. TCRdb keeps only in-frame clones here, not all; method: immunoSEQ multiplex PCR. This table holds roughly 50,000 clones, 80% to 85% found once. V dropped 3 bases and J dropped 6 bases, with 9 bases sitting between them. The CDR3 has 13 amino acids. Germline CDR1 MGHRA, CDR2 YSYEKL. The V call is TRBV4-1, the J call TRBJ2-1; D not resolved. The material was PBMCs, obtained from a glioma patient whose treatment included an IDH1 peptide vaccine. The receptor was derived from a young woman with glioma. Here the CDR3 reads CASSQKDSNEQFF. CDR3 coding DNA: TGCGCCAGCAGCCAGAAAGATTCCAATGAGCAGTTCTTC.